These 2 T cell receptor beta chains came from one sample sequenced in a study of cytomegalovirus exposure and HLA in healthy donors. Primers included in the PCR were 60 Vbeta and 13 Jbeta primers. Produced via immunoSEQ multiplex PCR; TCRdb's table is partial and in-frame only. Here the sample table reports around 150,000 clones. Material: PBMCs. The receptor set was obtained from a man aged 35 to 55 in good health and CMV-seronegative.

The gene calls are TRBV6-1 and TRBJ1-4; no clear D gene. The germline CDR1 and CDR2 sequences are MNHNS and SASEGT. Trimming removed 2 bases from V and 1 base from J, with 11 bases in between. CDR3 size: 16 residues. CDR3 nucleotides: TGTGCCAGCAGTGAACTACCGGGGATAACTAATGAAAAACTGTTTTTT. This gives the protein CASSELPGITNEKLFF.

The chain joins TRBV5-4 to TRBJ2-7; maybe TRBD1 (6 bases). The length of the CDR3 is 16 residues. Germline CDR1 and CDR2: SGHNT and YYREEE (reference sequence). V was shortened by 5 bases and J by 4 bases, with 22 bases between the two germline ends. The DNA of the CDR3 is TGTGCCAGCAGATATTGGGACGGACAGATCCTATACGAGCAGTACTTC. Protein sequence: CASRYWDGQILYEQYF.